The 5 T cell receptor beta chains presented below share a single source sample, sequenced in a study of beta chain features in type 1 diabetes. Findings and caveats of the study: Type 1 diabetes patients had moderately but significantly shorter TCRB CDR3s in all four CD4+ subsets.

TCRB transcripts that were expressed got sequenced, as all of the isolated RNA had been reverse transcribed. This table comes from immunoSEQ multiplex PCR, and its TCRdb copy is limited to in-frame clones, with some not included. The table has under 200,000 clones, around a tenth seen once. No antigens are known for them. Material: central memory CD4+ T cells from blood. These receptors all stem from a young man with type 1 diabetes.

The chain couples TRBV28 to TRBJ2-1; TRBD2 matches at 14 bases. V lost 3 bases and J lost 12; bases outside the gene matches: 7. The CDR3 covers 15 residues. CDR1 MDHEN and CDR2 SYDVKM come from the germline V gene. The CDR3 spells CASSLGLAGAAGQFF. The CDR3 DNA is TGTGCCAGCAGTTTGGGACTAGCGGGGGCCGCTGGGCAGTTCTTC.

This clone was seen only a few times. This chain links TRBV4-1 with TRBJ2-4; 9 bases are a match to TRBD2. The CDR3 extends over 19 amino acids. V gave up 0 bases and J gave up 0 bases; unmatched junction bases: 9. In germline, CDR1 is MGHRA, CDR2 YSYEKL. CDR3 coding DNA: TGCGCCAGCAGCCAAGATAAGGCTAGCGGGGCCCTAGCCAAAAACATTCAGTACTTC. This codes for CASSQDKASGALAKNIQYF.

This clone was seen a handful of times. V is TRBV9 and J is TRBJ1-4; D gene uncertain. CDR3 length: 13 residues. Trimming pared 7 bases from V and 2 bases from J, leaving 9 bases between. Germline assignment: CDR1 SGDLS and CDR2 YYNGEE. The CDR3 spells CASGPGTNEKLFF. CDR3 coding DNA: TGTGCCAGCGGGCCGGGGACTAATGAAAAACTGTTTTTT.

This clone was picked up a small number of times. The V and J genes are TRBV29-1 and TRBJ2-7, with 8 nucleotides matching TRBD1. This CDR3 has 13 amino acids. Losses at the gene ends were 6 bases for V and 2 bases for J; bases not matched to a gene: 6. Germline lookup yields CDR1 SQVTM and CDR2 ANQGSEA. In nucleotides, the CDR3 is TGCAGCGTAGGACAGGGAGTCACCTACGAGCAGTACTTC. Protein sequence: CSVGQGVTYEQYF.

The chain links TRBV9 to TRBJ1-2; 10 bases agree with TRBD1. With V trimmed by 3 bases and J by 7 bases, 9 bases remained unmatched. The germline V gene has CDR1 SGDLS and CDR2 YYNGEE. The length of the CDR3 is 15 residues. CDR3 sequence reads: CASSGQGASSSGYTF. As DNA, the CDR3 is TGTGCCAGCAGCGGACAGGGGGCCTCCTCCTCTGGCTACACCTTC.